Listed below are T cell receptor beta chains from one sample, sequenced in a study of control samples from healthy donors and cancer patients. Generated by immunoSEQ multiplex PCR, the TCRdb table keeps only in-frame clones and is missing some. Of roughly 120,000 clones in the sample, approximately 90% were seen once. The specimen was blood. These receptors came from a woman aged 70-85 years in good health. Each CDR3 is given with its conserved first and last residue. The order of the fields is V gene, clone size, D gene, J gene, CDR3 protein, CDR3 DNA. The D gene is left open where the match is weak. Clone size is given for some rows only: seen once, a few or many times, or a class if the clone is expanded.

v_gene: TRBV5-1
abundance: .
d_gene: .
j_gene: TRBJ1-1
CDR3aa: CASSLPGPMNTEAFF
CDR3nt: TGCGCCAGCAGCTTGCCGGGTCCCATGAACACTGAAGCTTTCTTT

v_gene: TRBV11-2
abundance: .
d_gene: .
j_gene: TRBJ2-7
CDR3aa: CASSGAPGSYEQYF
CDR3nt: TGTGCCAGCAGCGGGGCTCCCGGCTCCTACGAGCAGTACTTC

v_gene: TRBV12-5
abundance: once
d_gene: .
j_gene: TRBJ2-7
CDR3aa: CASGLSQGRSYEQYF
CDR3nt: TGTGCTAGTGGTTTGAGCCAGGGTAGGTCCTACGAGCAGTACTTC

v_gene: TRBV7-2
abundance: .
d_gene: TRBD2
j_gene: TRBJ2-3
CDR3aa: CASSLRLAGVGTDTQYF
CDR3nt: TGTGCCAGCAGCTTAAGGCTAGCGGGGGTGGGCACAGATACGCAGTATTTT

v_gene: TRBV27
abundance: once
d_gene: TRBD1
j_gene: TRBJ1-2
CDR3aa: CASSSDRGNYGYTF
CDR3nt: TGTGCCAGCAGCTCCGACAGGGGCAACTATGGCTACACCTTC

v_gene: TRBV6-2/TRBV6-3
abundance: once
d_gene: .
j_gene: TRBJ1-5
CDR3aa: CASSYTAGATIGNQPQHF
CDR3nt: TGTGCCAGCAGTTACACGGCAGGGGCCACGATTGGTAATCAGCCCCAGCATTTT

v_gene: TRBV9
abundance: .
d_gene: TRBD1
j_gene: TRBJ1-3
CDR3aa: CASSASGTAYGNTIYF
CDR3nt: TGTGCCAGCAGCGCCTCCGGGACAGCATACGGAAACACCATATATTTT

v_gene: TRBV10-3
abundance: .
d_gene: TRBD2
j_gene: TRBJ2-1
CDR3aa: CAISTSGGENEQFF
CDR3nt: TGTGCCATCAGTACTAGCGGGGGAGAGAATGAGCAGTTCTTC

v_gene: TRBV19
abundance: .
d_gene: TRBD1
j_gene: TRBJ2-7
CDR3aa: CASSTGGTGGYEQYF
CDR3nt: TGTGCCAGTAGTACGGGAGGGACAGGGGGCTACGAGCAGTACTTC

v_gene: TRBV10-1
abundance: .
d_gene: TRBD1
j_gene: TRBJ1-3
CDR3aa: CASSSTGTGNTIYF
CDR3nt: TGCGCCAGCAGCTCGACAGGGACGGGAAACACCATATATTTT

v_gene: TRBV4-1
abundance: .
d_gene: TRBD1
j_gene: TRBJ1-1
CDR3aa: CASSRSGGGTEAFF
CDR3nt: TGCGCCAGCAGCCGTTCAGGGGGTGGCACTGAAGCTTTCTTT

v_gene: TRBV2
abundance: once
d_gene: .
j_gene: TRBJ1-1
CDR3aa: CASSQDRNTEAFF
CDR3nt: TGTGCCAGCAGTCAGGACAGGAACACTGAAGCTTTCTTT

v_gene: TRBV10-2
abundance: .
d_gene: TRBD1
j_gene: TRBJ2-4
CDR3aa: CASNRQGSDIQYF
CDR3nt: TGCGCCAGCAACCGACAGGGTTCGGACATTCAGTACTTC

v_gene: TRBV5-1
abundance: .
d_gene: TRBD2
j_gene: TRBJ2-2
CDR3aa: CASSYLPLAGGANTGELFF
CDR3nt: TGCGCCAGCAGCTATCTACCACTAGCGGGGGGCGCGAACACCGGGGAGCTGTTTTTT

v_gene: TRBV5-4
abundance: .
d_gene: TRBD1
j_gene: TRBJ1-1
CDR3aa: CASSDRVVTEAFF
CDR3nt: TGTGCCAGCAGCGACAGGGTGGTAACTGAAGCTTTCTTT

v_gene: TRBV25-1
abundance: once
d_gene: .
j_gene: TRBJ2-5
CDR3aa: CASSRGETQYF
CDR3nt: TGTGCCAGCAGTAGGGGAGAGACCCAGTACTTC

v_gene: TRBV9
abundance: .
d_gene: TRBD1
j_gene: TRBJ2-7
CDR3aa: CASSVQGQAPYEQYF
CDR3nt: TGTGCCAGCAGCGTCCAGGGACAGGCCCCCTACGAGCAGTACTTC

v_gene: TRBV4-2
abundance: many
d_gene: .
j_gene: TRBJ1-1
CDR3aa: CASSQGEGVGTEAFF
CDR3nt: TGTGCCAGCAGCCAAGGGGAGGGGGTCGGAACTGAAGCTTTCTTT

v_gene: TRBV28
abundance: once
d_gene: .
j_gene: TRBJ1-4
CDR3aa: CASIPKRGGKLFF
CDR3nt: TGTGCCAGCATCCCAAAGAGGGGGGGGAAACTGTTTTTT

v_gene: TRBV21-1
abundance: .
d_gene: .
j_gene: TRBJ2-1
CDR3aa: CASGPSGASYNEQFF
CDR3nt: TGTGCCAGCGGACCCTCCGGGGCCTCCTACAATGAGCAGTTCTTC

v_gene: TRBV24-1
abundance: .
d_gene: TRBD1
j_gene: TRBJ2-2
CDR3aa: CATGGTGVGELFF
CDR3nt: TGTGCCACCGGAGGGACAGGGGTCGGGGAGCTGTTTTTT

v_gene: TRBV6-5
abundance: .
d_gene: .
j_gene: TRBJ2-4
CDR3aa: CASSYSGPQAKNIQYF
CDR3nt: TGTGCCAGCAGTTACTCGGGACCGCAAGCCAAAAACATTCAGTACTTC

v_gene: TRBV5-4
abundance: .
d_gene: TRBD1
j_gene: TRBJ1-2
CDR3aa: CASSTRQGGNYGYTF
CDR3nt: TGTGCCAGCAGTACGAGACAGGGGGGAAACTATGGCTACACCTTC

v_gene: TRBV15
abundance: many
d_gene: .
j_gene: TRBJ1-2
CDR3aa: CATSSLAGPPGYTF
CDR3nt: TGTGCCACCAGCTCCTTGGCGGGGCCTCCGGGCTACACCTTC

v_gene: TRBV7-9
abundance: .
d_gene: TRBD1
j_gene: TRBJ1-1
CDR3aa: CASSERQGPGTEAFF
CDR3nt: TGTGCCAGCAGCGAACGACAGGGGCCGGGCACTGAAGCTTTCTTT

v_gene: TRBV2
abundance: .
d_gene: .
j_gene: TRBJ1-6
CDR3aa: CASKAGISGGSPLHF
CDR3nt: TGTGCCAGCAAAGCAGGGATAAGTGGAGGATCACCCCTCCACTTT

v_gene: TRBV14
abundance: .
d_gene: .
j_gene: TRBJ1-1
CDR3aa: CASSHGQMGTEAFF
CDR3nt: TGTGCCAGCAGCCACGGACAGATGGGCACTGAAGCTTTCTTT

v_gene: TRBV4-2
abundance: .
d_gene: .
j_gene: TRBJ1-1
CDR3aa: CASSPELLNTEAFF
CDR3nt: TGTGCCAGCAGCCCCGAACTCCTGAACACTGAAGCTTTCTTT

v_gene: TRBV2
abundance: once
d_gene: .
j_gene: TRBJ1-2
CDR3aa: CASSGSGQGSSYGYTF
CDR3nt: TGTGCCAGCAGTGGATCCGGTCAGGGGAGCAGCTATGGCTACACCTTC

v_gene: TRBV19
abundance: .
d_gene: TRBD1
j_gene: TRBJ1-6
CDR3aa: CASRPGQEVYSPLHF
CDR3nt: TGTGCCAGTAGACCCGGACAGGAGGTATATTCACCCCTCCACTTT

v_gene: TRBV10-1
abundance: .
d_gene: .
j_gene: TRBJ2-1
CDR3aa: CASSLGLKAYNEQFF
CDR3nt: TGCGCCAGCAGTTTGGGCCTGAAAGCCTACAATGAGCAGTTCTTC

v_gene: TRBV7-9
abundance: .
d_gene: .
j_gene: TRBJ2-7
CDR3aa: CASSLRSNSYEQYF
CDR3nt: TGTGCCAGCAGCTTAAGGTCAAACTCCTACGAGCAGTACTTC

v_gene: TRBV4-1
abundance: .
d_gene: TRBD1
j_gene: TRBJ1-4
CDR3aa: CASSQSGTANEKLFF
CDR3nt: TGCGCCAGCAGCCAATCCGGGACAGCAAATGAAAAACTGTTTTTT

v_gene: TRBV29-1
abundance: .
d_gene: .
j_gene: TRBJ2-3
CDR3aa: CSSDTDTQYF
CDR3nt: TGCAGCTCTGACACAGATACGCAGTATTTT

v_gene: TRBV9
abundance: .
d_gene: TRBD1
j_gene: TRBJ1-2
CDR3aa: CASSVGQGDRGYGYTF
CDR3nt: TGTGCCAGCAGCGTAGGGCAAGGGGACAGGGGTTATGGCTACACCTTC

v_gene: TRBV13
abundance: .
d_gene: TRBD1
j_gene: TRBJ1-2
CDR3aa: CASSRGTDGGYTF
CDR3nt: TGTGCCAGCAGCCGCGGGACAGACGGTGGCTACACCTTC

v_gene: TRBV5-6
abundance: .
d_gene: TRBD1
j_gene: TRBJ2-7
CDR3aa: CASSSAGTGAYEQYF
CDR3nt: TGTGCCAGCAGCTCAGCCGGGACAGGCGCCTACGAGCAGTACTTC

v_gene: TRBV7-2
abundance: .
d_gene: TRBD2
j_gene: TRBJ2-3
CDR3aa: CASRGTSGGVDTQYF
CDR3nt: TGTGCCAGCAGGGGGACTAGCGGGGGTGTAGATACGCAGTATTTT

v_gene: TRBV6-1
abundance: .
d_gene: .
j_gene: TRBJ2-7
CDR3aa: CASSEGSYSALRLEQYF
CDR3nt: TGTGCCAGCAGTGAGGGCTCTTACTCAGCACTACGTTTAGAGCAGTACTTC

v_gene: TRBV2
abundance: .
d_gene: .
j_gene: TRBJ2-5
CDR3aa: CASSPGRGETQYF
CDR3nt: TGTGCCAGCAGTCCCGGGCGTGGGGAGACCCAGTACTTC

v_gene: TRBV27
abundance: .
d_gene: .
j_gene: TRBJ1-5
CDR3aa: CASSPLGGSRNQPQHF
CDR3nt: TGTGCCAGCAGTCCATTAGGCGGTAGTCGCAATCAGCCCCAGCATTTT

v_gene: TRBV4-3
abundance: .
d_gene: TRBD2
j_gene: TRBJ2-7
CDR3aa: CASSHHAGGLYEQYF
CDR3nt: TGCGCCAGCAGCCACCACGCGGGGGGTCTCTACGAGCAGTACTTC

v_gene: TRBV5-1
abundance: .
d_gene: TRBD1
j_gene: TRBJ1-1
CDR3aa: CASSLGDRSMNTEAFF
CDR3nt: TGCGCCAGCAGCTTGGGGGACAGATCTATGAACACTGAAGCTTTCTTT